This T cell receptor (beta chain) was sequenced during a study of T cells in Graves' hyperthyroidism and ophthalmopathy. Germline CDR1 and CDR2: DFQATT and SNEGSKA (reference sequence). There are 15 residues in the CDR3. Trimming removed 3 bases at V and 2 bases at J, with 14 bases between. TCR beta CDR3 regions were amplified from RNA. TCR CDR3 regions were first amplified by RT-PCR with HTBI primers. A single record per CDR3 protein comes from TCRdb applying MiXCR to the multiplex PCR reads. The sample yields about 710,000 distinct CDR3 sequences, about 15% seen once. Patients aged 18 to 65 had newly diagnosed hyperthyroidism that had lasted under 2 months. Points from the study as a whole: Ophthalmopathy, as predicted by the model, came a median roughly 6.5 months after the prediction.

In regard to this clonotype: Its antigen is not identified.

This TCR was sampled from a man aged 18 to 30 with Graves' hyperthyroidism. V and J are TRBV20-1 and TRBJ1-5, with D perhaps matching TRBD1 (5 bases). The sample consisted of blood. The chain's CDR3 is CSARRGFRGNQPQHF. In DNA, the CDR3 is TGCAGTGCTAGGCGGGGGTTTCGAGGCAATCAGCCCCAGCATTTT.